The clone carrying this TCR beta chain occurred a few times. This CDR3 region has 15 residues. V was clipped by 2 bases and J by 0 bases, with 8 bases between them. The germline CDR1 and CDR2 sequences are SGHVS and FNYEAQ. The data were obtained in a study of blood T cell repertoires in COVID-19. Clones were sequenced by immunoSEQ multiplex PCR, and TCRdb holds only the in-frame ones, with some missing. The data hold about 250,000 clones, with around 88% observed a single time. The J gene is TRBJ1-3, the V gene TRBV7-6; weak D call: TRBD1 (6 bases). Sample: peripheral blood. The origin of this receptor is a man older than 75 with acute or convalescent COVID-19. The CDR3 bases are TGTGCCAGCAGCTTACGAGGGGGCTCTGGAAACACCATATATTTT. Its translation is CASSLRGGSGNTIYF.